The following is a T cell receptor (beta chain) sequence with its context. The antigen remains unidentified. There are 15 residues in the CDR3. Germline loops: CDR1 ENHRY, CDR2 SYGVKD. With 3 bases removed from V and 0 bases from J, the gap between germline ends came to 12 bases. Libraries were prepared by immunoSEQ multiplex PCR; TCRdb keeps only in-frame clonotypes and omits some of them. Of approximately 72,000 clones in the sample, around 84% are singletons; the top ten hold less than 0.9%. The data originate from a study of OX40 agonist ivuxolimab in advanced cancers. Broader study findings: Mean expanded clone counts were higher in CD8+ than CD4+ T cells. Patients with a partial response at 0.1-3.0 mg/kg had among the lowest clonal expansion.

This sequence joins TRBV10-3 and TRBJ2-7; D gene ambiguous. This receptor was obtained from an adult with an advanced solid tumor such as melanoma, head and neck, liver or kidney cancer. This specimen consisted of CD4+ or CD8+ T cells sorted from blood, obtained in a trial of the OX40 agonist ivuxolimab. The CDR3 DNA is TGTGCCATCAGTGATGCGGATCCGGGCTCCTACGAGCAGTACTTC. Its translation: CAISDADPGSYEQYF.